The clone carrying this TCR beta chain was seen many times. This entry is derived from a study of early T cells in non-severe SARS-CoV-2 infection. The CDR3 totals 12 residues. Trimming left V 6 bases short and J 3 bases short, with 9 bases between. Using its own MiXCR run on the 5' RACE reads, TCRdb lists one record per CDR3 protein. The sample lists 65,000 to 75,000 distinct CDR3 sequences, roughly 4.5% seen once, with about 3.6% in the top ten. Sequencing used whole blood, obtained at baseline. V usage is TRBV12-3 or TRBV12-4 and J usage is TRBJ2-7, with D maybe TRBD1 (5 bases). The receptor's source is an adult who was a healthcare worker with PCR-confirmed SARS-CoV-2 infection or an uninfected control (not recorded which). The donor label of this sample is uncertain. CDR3: CASSPQGYEQYF. CDR3 DNA: TGTGCCAGCAGCCCCCAGGGCTACGAGCAGTACTTC.